The next 8 T cell receptor beta chains were all read from a single sample in a study of cytomegalovirus exposure and HLA in healthy donors. With 60 Vbeta and 13 Jbeta primers, the PCR was carried out. Profiled with immunoSEQ multiplex PCR; TCRdb holds only in-frame clones, not every one. Of around 190,000 clones listed, nearly 80% are singletons. The sample was PBMCs. These receptors all stem from a female donor in good health and CMV-seronegative.

The V call is TRBV2, the J call TRBJ1-6; 7 bases are shared with TRBD1. Germline CDR1 and CDR2: SNHLY and FYNNEI. This CDR3 is 15 amino acids long. Trimming took 11 bases from V and 5 from J; bases not matched to a gene: 12. CDR3 in amino acids: CASKTPGTDNSPLHF. In nucleotides, the CDR3 is TGTGCCTCAAAAACCCCCGGGACAGATAATTCACCCCTCCACTTT.

The genes are TRBV6-5 and TRBJ2-3; no clear D gene. The CDR3 runs 16 residues. V was pared by 0 bases and J by 1 base, with 11 bases between. Germline CDR1 MNHEY, CDR2 SVGAGI. The CDR3 reads CASSYSRFSGTDTQYF. In DNA, the CDR3 is TGTGCCAGCAGTTACTCTAGATTTAGTGGCACAGATACGCAGTATTTT.

V is TRBV6-5 and J is TRBJ1-2; no clear D gene. This CDR3 is built from 13 residues. The V and J ends lost 5 bases and 3 bases respectively, with 10 bases between them. Germline CDR1 is MNHEY and CDR2 is SVGAGI. Here the CDR3 reads CASSLGIHYGYTF. The CDR3 DNA is TGTGCCAGCAGTCTCGGGATCCACTATGGCTACACCTTC.

The gene calls are TRBV23-1 and TRBJ2-7; 10 bases fit TRBD2. TRBV23-1 is known as an ORF, though its function is uncertain. The CDR3 extends over 15 amino acids. V lost 5 bases to trimming and J lost 5 bases; unmatched junction nucleotides: 9. The CDR3 spells CASSKKGLALHEQYF. CDR3 in DNA: TGCGCCAGCAGTAAGAAGGGACTAGCGCTACACGAGCAGTACTTC.

CDR3 nucleotide sequence: TGTGCCAGCAGCTTATACCCGGACAGGGGCAGCTATGGCTACACCTTC. This encodes CASSLYPDRGSYGYTF. This chain joins TRBV7-2 and TRBJ1-2; TRBD1 agrees at 9 bases. The CDR3 is made up of 16 amino acids. CDR1 is SGHTA, CDR2 FQGNSA, per germline. Germline trimming cut 2 bases from V and 4 bases from J; bases unmatched to any gene: 8. Together with reference TRBV7-2 and TRBJ1-2, the CDR3 gives the full variable domain: GAGVSQSPSNKVTEKGKDVELRCDPISGHTALYWYRQSLGQGLEFLIYFQGNSAPDKSGLPSDRFSAERTGGSVSTLTIQRTQQEDSAVYLCASSLYPDRGSYGYTFGSGTRLTVV.

The chain is built from TRBV20-1 and TRBJ2-2; D not certain. The V end lost 7 bases, the J end lost 2 bases, and 5 bases lay between the germline ends. The CDR3 spans 11 residues. The germline V gene encodes CDR1 DFQATT and CDR2 SNEGSKA (reference sequence). The CDR3 bases are TGCAGTGTAGCAAACACCGGGGAGCTGTTTTTT. It yields the protein CSVANTGELFF.

With regard to this clone: The sample holds other DNA sequences that translate to the same CDR3. This chain uses TRBV9 with TRBJ2-5, with TRBD2 matching 11 bases. V shed 2 bases and J 4 bases; nucleotides not matched to a gene: 1. CDR1 SGDLS and CDR2 YYNGEE come from the germline V gene. This CDR3 contains 14 residues. CDR3 region: CASSVGLAGETQYF. The CDR3 DNA follows: TGTGCCAGCAGCGTCGGACTAGCGGGAGAGACCCAGTACTTC.

The chain has TRBV4-2 and TRBJ1-1, with D tentatively TRBD1 (5 bases). V gave up 0 bases and J gave up 1 base, with 9 bases separating them. Germline CDR1 LGHNA, CDR2 YNFKEQ. The CDR3 extends over 15 amino acids. The CDR3, as DNA: TGTGCCAGCAGCCAAGAGCAGGGTCAGAACACTGAAGCTTTCTTT. Its protein product is CASSQEQGQNTEAFF.